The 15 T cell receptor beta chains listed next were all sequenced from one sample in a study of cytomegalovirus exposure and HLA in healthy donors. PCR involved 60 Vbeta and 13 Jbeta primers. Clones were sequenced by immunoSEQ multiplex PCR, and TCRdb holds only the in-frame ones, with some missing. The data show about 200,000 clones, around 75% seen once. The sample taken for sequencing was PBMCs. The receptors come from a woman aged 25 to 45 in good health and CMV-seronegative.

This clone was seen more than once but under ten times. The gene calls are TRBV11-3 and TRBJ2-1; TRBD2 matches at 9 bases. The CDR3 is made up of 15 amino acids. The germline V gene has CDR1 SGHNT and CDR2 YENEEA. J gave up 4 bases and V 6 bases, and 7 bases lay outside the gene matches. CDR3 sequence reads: CASSSISGGYNEQFF. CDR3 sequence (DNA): TGTGCCAGCAGTTCTATTAGCGGGGGTTACAATGAGCAGTTCTTC.

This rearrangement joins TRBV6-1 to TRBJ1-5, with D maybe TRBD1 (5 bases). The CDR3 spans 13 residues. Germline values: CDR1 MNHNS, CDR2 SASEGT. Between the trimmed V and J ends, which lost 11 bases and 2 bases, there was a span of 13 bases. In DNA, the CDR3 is TGTGCCGTCCACGGGGGGGGCAATCAGCCCCAGCATTTT. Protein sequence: CAVHGGGNQPQHF.

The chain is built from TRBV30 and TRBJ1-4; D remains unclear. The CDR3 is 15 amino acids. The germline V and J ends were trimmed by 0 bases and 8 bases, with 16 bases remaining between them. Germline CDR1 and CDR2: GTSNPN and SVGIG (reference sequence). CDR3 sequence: CAWSVGVARREKLFF. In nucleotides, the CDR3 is TGTGCCTGGAGTGTTGGAGTGGCACGGAGGGAAAAACTGTTTTTT.

For the CDR3, the DNA is TGTGCCAGCAGCCTCTCAGGGGCCCCTTATTCACCCCTCCACTTT. Translated, it gives CASSLSGAPYSPLHF. The V gene is TRBV27, the J gene TRBJ1-6; D is perhaps TRBD1 (6 bases). CDR3 length: 15 residues. The germline CDR1 and CDR2 sequences are MNHEY and SMNVEV (reference sequence). V was shortened by 6 bases and J by 8 bases, with 17 bases between the two germline ends.

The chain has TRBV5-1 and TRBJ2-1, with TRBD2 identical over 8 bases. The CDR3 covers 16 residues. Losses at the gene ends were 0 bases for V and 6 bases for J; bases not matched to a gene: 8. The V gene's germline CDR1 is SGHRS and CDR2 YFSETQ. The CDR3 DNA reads TGCGCCAGCAGCTTGGGCGGGGGGCTATTAACCAATGAGCAGTTCTTC. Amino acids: CASSLGGGLLTNEQFF.

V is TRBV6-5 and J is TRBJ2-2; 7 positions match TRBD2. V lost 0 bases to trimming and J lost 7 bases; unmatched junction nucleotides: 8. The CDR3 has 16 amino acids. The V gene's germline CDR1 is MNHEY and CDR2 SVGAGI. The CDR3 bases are TGTGCCAGCAGTTACTCGAGTGGTTGGGGGGGCGGGGAGCTGTTTTTT. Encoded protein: CASSYSSGWGGGELFF.

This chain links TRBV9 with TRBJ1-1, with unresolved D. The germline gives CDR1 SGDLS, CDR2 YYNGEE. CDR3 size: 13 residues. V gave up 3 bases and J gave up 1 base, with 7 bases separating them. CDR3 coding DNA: TGTGCCAGCAGCGGACACAAGAACACTGAAGCTTTCTTT. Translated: CASSGHKNTEAFF.

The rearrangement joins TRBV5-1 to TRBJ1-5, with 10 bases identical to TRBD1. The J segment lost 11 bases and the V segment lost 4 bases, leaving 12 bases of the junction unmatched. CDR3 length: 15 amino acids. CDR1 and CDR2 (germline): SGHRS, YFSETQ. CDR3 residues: CASSPGTGAPKAQHF. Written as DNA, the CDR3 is TGCGCCAGCAGCCCCGGGACAGGGGCCCCTAAAGCCCAGCATTTT.

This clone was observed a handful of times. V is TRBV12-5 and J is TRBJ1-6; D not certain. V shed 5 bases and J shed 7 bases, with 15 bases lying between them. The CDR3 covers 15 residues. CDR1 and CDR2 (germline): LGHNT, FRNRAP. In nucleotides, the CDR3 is TGTGCTAGTGGTCCTAGGTCAACGGGGAATTCACCCCTCCACTTT. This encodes CASGPRSTGNSPLHF. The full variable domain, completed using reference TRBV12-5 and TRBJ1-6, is DARVTQTPRHKVTEMGQEVTMRCQPILGHNTVFWYRQTMMQGLELLAYFRNRAPLDDSGMPKDRFSAEMPDATLATLKIQPSEPRDSAVYFCASGPRSTGNSPLHFGNGTRLTVT.

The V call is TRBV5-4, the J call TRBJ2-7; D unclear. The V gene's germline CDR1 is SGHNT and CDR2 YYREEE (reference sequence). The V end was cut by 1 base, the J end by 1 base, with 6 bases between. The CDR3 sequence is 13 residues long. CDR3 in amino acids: CASSLSMSYEQYF. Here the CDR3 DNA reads TGTGCCAGCAGCTTGAGCATGTCCTACGAGCAGTACTTC. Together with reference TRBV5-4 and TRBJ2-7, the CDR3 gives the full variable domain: ETGVTQSPTHLIKTRGQQVTLRCSSQSGHNTVSWYQQALGQGPQFIFQYYREEENGRGNFPPRFSGLQFPNYSSELNVNALELDDSALYLCASSLSMSYEQYFGPGTRLTVT.

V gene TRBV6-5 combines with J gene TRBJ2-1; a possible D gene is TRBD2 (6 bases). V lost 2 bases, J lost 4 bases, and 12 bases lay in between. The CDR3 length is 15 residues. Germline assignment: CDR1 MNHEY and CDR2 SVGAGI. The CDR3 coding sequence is TGTGCCAGCAGTTACGCACTAGCCAGATACAATGAGCAGTTCTTC. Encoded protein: CASSYALARYNEQFF.

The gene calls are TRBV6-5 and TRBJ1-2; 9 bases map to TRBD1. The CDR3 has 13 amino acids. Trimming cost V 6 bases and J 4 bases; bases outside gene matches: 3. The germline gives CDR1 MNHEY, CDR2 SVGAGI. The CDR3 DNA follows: TGTGCCAGCAGCCTGACAGGGGGCTATGGCTACACCTTC. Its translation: CASSLTGGYGYTF.

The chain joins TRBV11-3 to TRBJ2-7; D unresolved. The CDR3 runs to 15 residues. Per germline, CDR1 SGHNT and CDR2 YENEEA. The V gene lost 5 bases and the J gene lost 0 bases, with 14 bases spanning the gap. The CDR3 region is CASSPTPRNSYEQYF. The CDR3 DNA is TGTGCCAGCAGCCCGACCCCCAGGAACTCCTACGAGCAGTACTTC.

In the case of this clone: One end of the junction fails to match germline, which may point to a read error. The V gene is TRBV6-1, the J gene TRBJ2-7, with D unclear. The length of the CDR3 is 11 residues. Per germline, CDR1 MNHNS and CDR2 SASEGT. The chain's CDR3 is CASSQAHELYF. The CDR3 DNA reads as TGTGCCAGCAGTCAGGCCCACGAGCTGTACTTC.

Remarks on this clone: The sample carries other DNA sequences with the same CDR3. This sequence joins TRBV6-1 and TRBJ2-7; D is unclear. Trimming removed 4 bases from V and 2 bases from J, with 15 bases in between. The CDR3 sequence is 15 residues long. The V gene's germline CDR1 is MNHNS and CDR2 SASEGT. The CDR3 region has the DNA TGTGCCAGCAGTGGAGGAAACACTCAAACCTACGAGCAGTACTTC. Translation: CASSGGNTQTYEQYF.